The present TCR beta chain was sequenced within a study of shared clonotypes between healthy human individuals. Study-wide results and caveats: Naive CD4 clonotypes overlapped across a handful of donors at roughly 4.5%. Relative to their counterparts shared across all four donors, non-shared clonotypes exhibited diminished generation probabilities.

Profiling relied on immunoSEQ multiplex PCR, and the TCRdb table lists in-frame clones only, not all of them. The sample has some 630,000 clones; approximately 96% are singletons. Comment on this clone: Its antigen is as yet unknown.

CD45RO-negative, CCR7-positively selected cells formed the naive CD8 fraction, excluding terminally differentiated effector memory CD45RA+ cells. There were no recent acute infections or vaccinations among the donors, who were healthy HIV-negative adults. The receptor comes from a woman in her twenties or thirties in good health. Sample: naive CD8+ T cells sorted from blood.

The CDR3 region has the DNA TGTGCCACCAGCAGAGTCGGGTTTGACAGGGGGGACGAGCAGTACTTC. It yields the protein CATSRVGFDRGDEQYF. This chain uses TRBV15 with TRBJ2-7, with 9 bases fitting TRBD1. Trimming at V came to 1 base and at J to 5 bases, leaving 9 bases not matched to a gene. This CDR3 spans 16 amino acids. Germline values: CDR1 LNHNV, CDR2 YYDKDF (reference sequence).